This record looks at one TCR beta chain sequence and its context. Its matching antigen is unknown. Germline V gives CDR1 SGHTA, CDR2 FQGTGA. CDR3 length: 15 amino acids. V lost 5 bases and J lost 5, with 16 bases in between. Time point meaning: blood 4 weeks post-SBRT, at nephrectomy. The treatment denotes: 15 Gy SBRT to primary tumor, nephrectomy 4 weeks later. Nephrectomy followed 15 Gy stereotactic body radiation by 4 weeks. Serial blood draws occurred at baseline and 2 and 4 weeks post-SBRT. This sample was taken from a study of radiation and T cells in renal cell carcinoma. Broader study findings: From baseline, blood top tumor clonotypes peaked at 2 weeks post-radiation.

Profiling relied on immunoSEQ multiplex PCR, and the TCRdb table lists in-frame clones only, not all of them. The sample contains about 170,000 clones, roughly nine tenths of which appear only once. The material was blood, obtained from a patient whose treatment included radiotherapy and nephrectomy. The sequence was collected from a woman between 50 and 59 years old with renal cell carcinoma. This chain joins TRBV7-3 and TRBJ2-1; D remains unclear. This CDR3 reads CASSLSRVPNNEQFF. For the CDR3, the DNA is TGTGCCAGCAGCCTGAGTCGGGTCCCAAACAATGAGCAGTTCTTC. The full variable domain, rest sourced from reference TRBV7-3 and TRBJ2-1, is GAGVSQTPSNKVTEKGKYVELRCDPISGHTALYWYRQSLGQGPEFLIYFQGTGAADDSGLPNDRFFAVRPEGSVSTLKIQRTERGDSAVYLCASSLSRVPNNEQFFGPGTRLTVL.